This T cell receptor (beta chain) was found in a study of T cell repertoires in cytomegalovirus infection. Turning to the study itself: Public TCR beta signature analysis indicated the presence of both CMV infection and matching HLA type.

The germline V gene has CDR1 SGHTA and CDR2 FQGNSA. The CDR3 covers 13 residues. Trimming removed 4 bases at V and 3 bases at J, with 9 bases between. Each CDR3 protein is one row after TCRdb ran MiXCR on the reads. The sample comprises tens of thousands of distinct CDR3 sequences, approximately 3.6% of which are singletons, and roughly 22% rests with the top ten. The study, taken as a whole, reports: CMV-specific HLA-C-restricted TCR beta clonotypes dominated the ex vivo response. There were carriers of CMV plus the relevant HLA, and cumulative public TCR beta family frequency identified them.

This clonotype was counted many times. What it recognizes is unknown. The sequence was obtained from a human donor in good health (CMV status not recorded). Some clones in this sample may be carry-over from other donors' samples. The specimen was PBMCs. The gene calls are TRBV7-2 and TRBJ1-1, with a weak D call TRBD1 (6 bases). In DNA, the CDR3 is TGTGCCAGCAGCTCTCAGGGGTACACTGAAGCTTTCTTT. Its translation: CASSSQGYTEAFF.